The source of this TCR beta chain is a study of control samples from healthy donors and cancer patients. This CDR3 contains 15 residues. Deletions cut 4 bases from V and 7 bases from J, with 19 bases between. The germline gives CDR1 LGHDT, CDR2 YNNKEL (reference sequence). Measured with immunoSEQ multiplex PCR; TCRdb has only the in-frame clones, and not every one. Of 100,000 to 150,000 clones listed, over 75% were seen once; the top ten hold 7% to 10%. The J gene is TRBJ1-2, the V gene TRBV3-1 (or the pseudogene TRBV3-2); D ambiguous. Input material: blood. The clonotype originates from a man aged 40-50 years in good health. The CDR3 DNA sequence: TGTGCCAGCAGCCTACTCGGGTCGGAACAGAGTGGCTACACCTTC. Protein: CASSLLGSEQSGYTF.